This TCR beta chain is from a study of human T cells and chemical hapten exposure. On the study more broadly: Patch tests delivered 0.01% DPC to the upper back and were evaluated at 6 days. General study findings and limits: As the donors had alopecia, their immune response may differ from healthy people's.

TCRdb independently ran MiXCR on the RACE reads; one entry per CDR3 protein. The sample shows more than 85,000 distinct CDR3 sequences, 34% of them seen only once. The ends were cut back, 4 bases at V and 2 bases at J, with 12 bases in the middle. Germline assignment: CDR1 MNHNS and CDR2 SASEGT. The CDR3 is 15 amino acids. Concerning this clonotype: Its antigen is not known.

Time point given: patch test 3, about 24 weeks after DPC sensitization. Treatment reported: therapeutic diphenylcyclopropenone sensitization with weekly scalp DPC. Total RNA was isolated from unfractionated whole blood. The source was whole blood, collected in connection with sensitization to the hapten diphenylcyclopropenone (DPC). The chain links TRBV6-1 to TRBJ1-5; a weak D match, TRBD1 (6 bases). This TCR came from a man aged 35 to 55 with alopecia areata. Some clones in this sample may be carry-over from other donors' samples. The DNA for the CDR3 is TGTGCCAGCAGTGCCGCAGGGGCGGGCAATCAGCCCCAGCATTTT. It yields the protein CASSAAGAGNQPQHF.